Each of the 5 T cell receptor beta chains below was sequenced from the same sample in a study of shared clonotypes between healthy human individuals. Only in-frame clones appear in the TCRdb table, and some are missing; sequencing was by immunoSEQ multiplex PCR. The table shows under 600,000 clones, with 60% to 80% occurring only once. Sequenced sample: PBMCs. Every receptor here comes from a woman in her thirties or forties in good health. Some clones in this sample may be carry-over from other donors' samples.

A single count supports this clone. This chain connects TRBV5-1 to TRBJ2-1; the match to TRBD2 covers 7 bases. The germline V gene encodes CDR1 SGHRS and CDR2 YFSETQ. J gave up 5 bases and V 2 bases, and 7 bases lay outside the gene matches. The CDR3 has 15 residues. CDR3 loop: CASSFSGAINNEQFF. CDR3 DNA: TGCGCCAGCAGCTTCAGCGGGGCCATCAACAATGAGCAGTTCTTC.

The V call is TRBV18, the J call TRBJ2-1; D possibly corresponds to TRBD2 (6 bases). CDR3 length: 14 amino acids. Germline V lookup: CDR1 KGHSH, CDR2 LQKENI. The V end was cut by 2 bases, the J end by 10 bases, with 15 bases between. CDR3 in DNA: TGTGCCAGCTCACCAGGGACTTCACTCCGGGAGCAGTTCTTC. It yields the protein CASSPGTSLREQFF.

The rearrangement links TRBV7-2 to TRBJ2-5; D possibly uses TRBD1 or TRBD2 (5 bases each). With the DNA end fitting TRBJ2-7 better, the J assignment may be wrong. CDR1 is SGHTA and CDR2 is FQGNSA in the germline V gene. The CDR3 is made up of 15 amino acids. CDR3 sequence: CASSLYGTASYEQYF. DNA of the CDR3: TGTGCCAGCAGCTTATACGGGACGGCGAGCTACGAGCAGTACTTC.

This chain uses TRBV6-6 with TRBJ2-5; D perhaps matches TRBD1 (5 bases). Trimming took 2 bases from V and 4 from J, leaving 14 bases between them. CDR3 length equals 15 residues. CDR1 MNHNY and CDR2 SVGAGI come from the germline V gene (reference sequence). CDR3 nucleotides: TGTGCCAGCAGTTACGTGCAGGGCTTTATAGAGACCCAGTACTTC. Translating gives CASSYVQGFIETQYF.

The gene calls are TRBV6-6 and TRBJ2-7, with TRBD2 identical over 12 bases. Trimming at V came to 4 bases and at J to 2 bases, leaving 3 bases not matched to a gene. Germline values: CDR1 MNHNY, CDR2 SVGAGI (reference sequence). The CDR3 runs 15 residues. Written as DNA, the CDR3 is TGTGCCAGCAGTTGGACTAGCGGGACCCCCTACGAGCAGTACTTC. Translating it yields CASSWTSGTPYEQYF.